This paragraph covers one T cell receptor (beta chain) sequence. This specimen comes from a study of immune evolution from preneoplasia to lung adenocarcinoma. The CDR3 extends over 16 amino acids. CDR1 and CDR2 from the germline V gene are SGHVS and FQNEAQ. Trimming removed 1 base at V and 12 bases at J, with 22 bases between. The table came from immunoSEQ multiplex PCR; TCRdb's copy has only in-frame clones and leaves some out. The table records roughly 6,000 clones, roughly 79% of them present only once. Histologic diagnosis was independently verified by two lung pathologists. The rearrangement links TRBV7-8 to TRBJ2-4; TRBD2 is a possible D gene (6 bases). The receptor comes from a person aged 60-79 years with lung adenocarcinoma. Sample: FFPE minimally invasive lung adenocarcinoma tissue. For the CDR3, the DNA is TGTGCCAGCAGCTTAGATAGCGGCGGCCTCTCGGTTAGTCAGTACTTC. Residues: CASSLDSGGLSVSQYF.